The T cell receptor (beta chain) described here comes from a study of T cells expressing NK-cell markers (TCRdb year 2020). At the level of the whole study: Roughly 8 donors provided sorted CD3+CD56+NKG2C+, CD3+CD56+NKG2C- and CD3+CD56-NKG2C+ T-cell subsets, whose TCR beta-chain repertoires were profiled. Most of the eight sequenced donors were HCMV-seropositive and one was HCMV-seronegative. Illumina HiSeq 2000/2500, MiSeq or NextSeq was used to sequence libraries as 2 x 150 bp reads. All eight donors whose samples were sequenced were randomly selected healthy volunteers, three of them men and five women. Broader findings and caveats from the paper: Those dominant clonotypes were again the most abundant among CD3+CD56-NKG2C+ cells in a handful of donors, at about 25-60.1%. In 6 or 7 donors, the dominant CD3+CD56+NKG2C+ clonotypes ranked among the top 10 CD8+ clonotypes, making up 1.0-7.0% of CD8+ T cells. It remained unclear whether the expanded NKG2C-expressing T cell clones were specific for HCMV antigens.

For sequencing, an Illumina HiSeq 2000 was employed. 5'RACE template switching, by which a universal primer site and unique molecular identifiers were added, was used to make TCR beta cDNA libraries. cDNA synthesis was primed from the TCR beta constant segment and was followed by two successive PCR amplification steps. In the paper's pipeline: MIGEC was used to demultiplex reads and group the reads by UMI, and MiTCR was used to assemble and quantify clonotypes. To remove erroneous sequences, TCR cDNA sequences were retained only when supported by two or more reads. Downstream repertoire analysis used the tcR package, and clonotypes were matched across fractions by CDR3 nucleotide sequence plus V segment. Antigen specificity was annotated against VDJdb with VDJmatch, allowing one amino acid substitution in CDR3. TCRdb reprocessed the reads, reporting each CDR3 protein sequence once and no DNA. The V and J calls and clone size come from TCRdb's table, not from the authors' own analysis. Per the sample table, the count is 120,000 to 150,000 distinct CDR3 sequences. The ten largest clonotypes hold 12% of the sample.

A word on this clonotype: There is no known antigen for this receptor.

HCMV serostatus was determined by detecting HCMV-specific IgG in serum with a commercial ELISA kit. Ficoll density gradient centrifugation was used to isolate peripheral blood mononuclear cells from blood. This TCR came from a man aged 18-30 years in good health. Donor details come from another sample of the same person, matched by shared clones. The specimen sequenced was blood T cells: a sorted CD56 or NKG2C T cell subset, CD4+ or CD8+ T cells, or bulk PBMC T cells (not recorded which).

The encoded CDR3 is CASSRTRDSDTDTQYF. The sequence is built from TRBV13 and TRBJ2-3; TCRdb's assignment of TRBD1 cannot be checked, as there is no DNA. Counted from cysteine to phenylalanine, this CDR3 has 16 amino acids. Only the protein is on record. CDR1 and CDR2 are read off the germline V gene (reference sequence) as PRHDT and FYEKMQ.